This entry lists 25 T cell receptor beta chains sequenced from one sample in a study of T cells in Graves' hyperthyroidism and ophthalmopathy. Amplified regions were TCR beta CDR3 sequences from RNA transcripts. The HTBI primer set was used in a first-round RT-PCR of the TCR CDR3. TCRdb used MiXCR to reprocess the multiplex PCR reads, holding one entry per CDR3 protein. This table has some 200,000 distinct CDR3 sequences, approximately 16% appearing once. The sample comprised blood. The receptors were gathered from a woman aged 45-65 years with Graves' hyperthyroidism.

In regard to this clonotype: A read error may be the cause here, since a much bigger clone is one base away. This sequence joins TRBV11-3 and TRBJ2-3; TRBD1 agrees at 10 bases. After removal of 5 bases from V and 4 bases from J, the junction contained 9 bases not matched to a gene. Germline CDR1 reads SGHNT; CDR2 reads YENEEA. The CDR3 runs 16 residues. CDR3 DNA: TGTGCCAGCAGCAATCCGGGACAGGGGAACGCAGATACGCAGTATTTT. It translates to CASSNPGQGNADTQYF.

This clonotype occurred a few times. The chain carries TRBV6-1 and TRBJ2-2, with D unclear. The CDR3 has 15 amino acids. Trimming removed 9 bases at V and 0 bases at J, with 14 bases between. Germline values: CDR1 MNHNS, CDR2 SASEGT. CDR3 sequence: CASSLDGANTGELFF. The CDR3 DNA reads as TGTGCCAGTTCTTTGGACGGTGCGAACACCGGGGAGCTGTTTTTT.

Note on this clonotype: One base away lies a much larger clone, so this may be a sequencing read error. The V call is TRBV7-9, the J call TRBJ1-1; maybe TRBD1 (5 bases). Germline V gene sequence: CDR1 SEHNR, CDR2 FQNEAQ (reference sequence). The CDR3 consists of 13 residues. Trimming removed 5 bases from V and 0 bases from J, with 7 bases in between. CDR3 protein: CASSQQVNTEAFF. The CDR3 DNA reads as TGTGCCAGCAGCCAACAGGTGAACACTGAAGCTTTCTTT.

This clonotype appeared many times. The rearrangement joins TRBV24-1 to TRBJ2-3; no clear D. This CDR3 region has 11 residues. V was cut by 6 bases and J by 7 bases, with 7 bases left in between. Germline loops: CDR1 KGHDR, CDR2 SFDVKD. The CDR3 region is CATSIDNTQYF. The CDR3 DNA sequence: TGTGCCACCAGTATAGATAATACGCAGTATTTT.

In this sample, this clonotype turned up many times. The genes are TRBV30 and TRBJ2-3; 13 bases match TRBD2. The CDR3 spans 14 residues. Per germline, CDR1 GTSNPN and CDR2 SVGIG (reference sequence). J gave up 5 bases and V 5 bases, and 4 bases lay outside the gene matches. DNA of the CDR3: TGTGCCTGGCGACTAGCGGGAGGTGGAGATACGCAGTATTTT. Translating it yields CAWRLAGGGDTQYF.

This clonotype was recorded many times. The rearrangement links TRBV20-1 to TRBJ2-3; TRBD2 matches 14 bases. V was clipped by 1 base and J by 0 bases; unmatched bases: 6. The CDR3 is 18 amino acids. The germline V gene has CDR1 DFQATT and CDR2 SNEGSKA (reference sequence). CDR3 sequence: CSARGGLAGGSSTDTQYF. The CDR3 nucleotides are TGCAGTGCTAGAGGCGGACTAGCGGGAGGATCTAGCACAGATACGCAGTATTTT.

This clonotype appeared once. This chain joins TRBV20-1 and TRBJ1-1, with D possibly being TRBD1 (5 bases). The V and J ends lost 0 bases and 1 base respectively, with 12 bases between them. The CDR3 covers 15 residues. The germline V gene encodes CDR1 DFQATT and CDR2 SNEGSKA (reference sequence). In DNA form, the CDR3 reads TGCAGTGCTAGAGATACAGGAGCAAGGAACACTGAAGCTTTCTTT. This translates into CSARDTGARNTEAFF.

This clonotype was recorded many times. The genes are TRBV7-9 and TRBJ2-1; TRBD1 agrees at 10 bases. The CDR3 extends over 16 amino acids. V shed 4 bases and J 2 bases; nucleotides not matched to a gene: 5. The germline V gene encodes CDR1 SEHNR and CDR2 FQNEAQ (reference sequence). CDR3 amino acids: CASSSYGQGAYNEQFF. CDR3 DNA sequence: TGTGCCAGCAGCTCGTACGGACAGGGGGCCTACAATGAGCAGTTCTTC.

This clonotype has a count of ten or more. J is TRBJ1-6 and V is TRBV28, with a weak D call TRBD1 (5 bases). V was shortened by 6 bases and J by 0 bases, with 18 bases between the two germline ends. The CDR3 contains 18 residues. Germline CDR1 is MDHEN and CDR2 is SYDVKM. CDR3 sequence (DNA): TGTGCCAGCAGACAGTATCCAGGGAAGGGCTCCTATAATTCACCCCTCCACTTT. Its protein product is CASRQYPGKGSYNSPLHF.

Many counts were recorded for this clonotype. The chain is built from TRBV12-3 or TRBV12-4 and TRBJ2-5; 7 nucleotides align to TRBD2. V lost 6 bases, J lost 1 base, and 8 bases stayed unmatched. This CDR3 is 15 amino acids long. The CDR3 DNA is TGTGCCAGCAGCCCCATCGAGCGGGGCCAAGAGACCCAGTACTTC. Its translation is CASSPIERGQETQYF.

This sequence joins TRBV10-3 and TRBJ2-2, with 8 bases that match TRBD2. V was clipped by 4 bases and J by 5 bases; unmatched bases: 6. The CDR3 is made up of 15 amino acids. Per the germline V gene, CDR1 is ENHRY and CDR2 is SYGVKD. CDR3 coding DNA: TGTGCCATCAGTGGATTAGCGGGACCAACCGGGGAGCTGTTTTTT. It translates to CAISGLAGPTGELFF.

Notes on this clonotype: This may come from a read error, since a much larger clone is one base off. This sequence joins TRBV12-3 or TRBV12-4 and TRBJ2-7, with D possibly being TRBD1 (7 bases). The CDR3 has 13 residues. The DNA of the CDR3 is TGCGCCAGCACCCCAGGGGGGCATCTCGAGCAGTACTTC. It codes for CASTPGGHLEQYF.

In this sample, this clonotype turned up once. The J gene is TRBJ2-7, the V gene TRBV30, with 7 bases matching TRBD1. Germline V gives CDR1 GTSNPN, CDR2 SVGIG (reference sequence). V was pared by 3 bases and J by 2 bases, with 4 bases of the junction left unmatched. The CDR3 has 13 amino acids. The CDR3 sequence is CAWRRDRPYEQYF. CDR3 DNA: TGTGCCTGGAGGAGGGACAGACCCTACGAGCAGTACTTC.

This chain joins TRBV27 and TRBJ1-2; 8 bases match TRBD1. Germline assignment: CDR1 MNHEY and CDR2 SMNVEV (reference sequence). The CDR3 totals 15 residues. Unmatched junction bases numbered 6, after V lost 0 bases and J lost 6 bases. The CDR3: CASSLSLQGANGYTF. CDR3 bases: TGTGCCAGCAGTTTATCGCTGCAGGGGGCAAATGGCTACACCTTC.

At least ten counts were recorded for this clonotype. The chain uses TRBV6-1 and TRBJ2-5; the D call may be TRBD1 or TRBD2 (6 bases each). The CDR3 has 13 amino acids. V was clipped by 8 bases and J by 4 bases, with 14 bases between them. CDR1 and CDR2 (germline): MNHNS, SASEGT. Written as DNA, the CDR3 is TGTGCCAGCCTGGCCAGGGGAGGAGAGACCCAGTACTTC. Residues: CASLARGGETQYF.

This clonotype has just a few counts. V is TRBV20-1 and J is TRBJ1-3, with D possibly TRBD1 on 6 matching bases. The CDR3 covers 15 residues. CDR1 and CDR2 (germline): DFQATT, SNEGSKA (reference sequence). Trimming pared 1 base from V and 0 bases from J, leaving 10 bases between. Here the CDR3 DNA reads TGCAGTGCTAGAGTAGACAGGAACTCTGGAAACACCATATATTTT. It specifies CSARVDRNSGNTIYF.

At least ten counts were recorded for this clonotype. The chain couples TRBV28 to TRBJ1-1; TRBD1 is a possible D gene (6 bases). Trimming took 6 bases from V and 1 from J, leaving 9 bases between them. The length of the CDR3 is 13 residues. Per the germline V gene, CDR1 is MDHEN and CDR2 is SYDVKM. CDR3 in amino acids: CASRGQTNTEAFF. The CDR3 bases are TGTGCCAGCAGAGGACAGACGAACACTGAAGCTTTCTTT.

This clonotype occurred many times. CDR3: CASSQPGTDTQYF. The CDR3 coding sequence is TGTGCCAGCAGCCAACCGGGCACAGATACGCAGTATTTT. V and J are TRBV16 and TRBJ2-3; D is ambiguous. The CDR3 extends over 13 amino acids. CDR1 and CDR2 (germline): KGHSY, FQNENV. V was pared by 2 bases and J by 1 base, with 4 bases between.

Only a few counts were recorded for this clonotype. The gene calls are TRBV15 and TRBJ2-4; perhaps TRBD1 as D (5 bases). The CDR3 totals 20 residues. Germline values: CDR1 LNHNV, CDR2 YYDKDF (reference sequence). The V and J ends lost 0 bases and 1 base respectively, with 22 bases between them. The CDR3: CATSRDRVVWGLGAKNIQYF. DNA for the CDR3: TGTGCCACCAGCAGAGATAGGGTCGTATGGGGCCTCGGGGCCAAAAACATTCAGTACTTC.

This clonotype showed up many times. V is TRBV30 and J is TRBJ2-7; no firm D call. CDR1 and CDR2 from the germline V gene are GTSNPN and SVGIG (reference sequence). The CDR3 covers 13 residues. Trimming left V 5 bases short and J 4 bases short, with 15 bases between. The DNA for the CDR3 is TGTGCCTGGGATCTGTACGAATCGTACGAGCAGTACTTC. Translated: CAWDLYESYEQYF. Drawing the rest from reference TRBV30 and TRBJ2-7, the complete variable domain is SQTIHQWPATLVQPVGSPLSLECTVEGTSNPNLYWYRQAAGRGLQLLFYSVGIGQISSEVPQNLSASRPQDRQFILSSKKLLLSDSGFYLCAWDLYESYEQYFGPGTRLTVT.

This clonotype was picked up many times. This chain uses TRBV11-2 with TRBJ2-1; no clear D. The ends were cut back, 1 base at V and 4 bases at J, with 5 bases in the middle. The CDR3 is 13 amino acids. Germline-derived CDR1 and CDR2 are SGHAT and FQNNGV. The CDR3 protein is CASSLAEYNEQFF. In nucleotides, the CDR3 is TGTGCCAGCAGCTTAGCGGAATACAATGAGCAGTTCTTC.

This clonotype was seen at least ten times. The V gene is TRBV3-1, the J gene TRBJ2-7, with 7 bases identical to TRBD1. The CDR3 length is 14 residues. V lost 4 bases, J lost 4 bases, and 7 bases stayed unmatched. Germline V gene data show CDR1 as LGHDT and CDR2 as YNNKEL (reference sequence). The CDR3 sequence is CASSPGTAAYEQYF. For the CDR3, the DNA is TGTGCCAGCAGCCCTGGGACAGCGGCATACGAGCAGTACTTC.

V and J are TRBV7-2 and TRBJ1-1; a possible D gene is TRBD1 (6 bases). Germline CDR1 and CDR2: SGHTA and FQGNSA. The V and J ends lost 5 bases and 5 bases respectively, with 12 bases between them. The CDR3 totals 13 residues. DNA for the CDR3: TGTGCCAGCAGCGCGGGGGCGGGGACTGAAGCTTTCTTT. Translating gives CASSAGAGTEAFF.

In nucleotides, the CDR3 is TGTGCCAGCAGCCACTGGACTAGCGGGAGGCAAGAGACCCAGTACTTC. Translating it yields CASSHWTSGRQETQYF. V gene TRBV14 combines with J gene TRBJ2-5; 14 nucleotides match TRBD2. From germline, CDR1 is SGHDN and CDR2 FVKESK. V gave up 3 bases and J gave up 2 bases; unmatched junction bases: 2. CDR3 length: 16 amino acids.

This clonotype appeared many times. The chain recombines TRBV7-6 with TRBJ1-2; 7 nucleotides match TRBD1. Germline CDR1 SGHVS, CDR2 FNYEAQ. Trimming at V came to 8 bases and at J to 2 bases, leaving 8 bases not matched to a gene. CDR3 length equals 14 residues. The CDR3 DNA sequence: TGTGCCAGCGGCGGGACAGCAAAAAACTATGGCTACACCTTC. It codes for CASGGTAKNYGYTF.